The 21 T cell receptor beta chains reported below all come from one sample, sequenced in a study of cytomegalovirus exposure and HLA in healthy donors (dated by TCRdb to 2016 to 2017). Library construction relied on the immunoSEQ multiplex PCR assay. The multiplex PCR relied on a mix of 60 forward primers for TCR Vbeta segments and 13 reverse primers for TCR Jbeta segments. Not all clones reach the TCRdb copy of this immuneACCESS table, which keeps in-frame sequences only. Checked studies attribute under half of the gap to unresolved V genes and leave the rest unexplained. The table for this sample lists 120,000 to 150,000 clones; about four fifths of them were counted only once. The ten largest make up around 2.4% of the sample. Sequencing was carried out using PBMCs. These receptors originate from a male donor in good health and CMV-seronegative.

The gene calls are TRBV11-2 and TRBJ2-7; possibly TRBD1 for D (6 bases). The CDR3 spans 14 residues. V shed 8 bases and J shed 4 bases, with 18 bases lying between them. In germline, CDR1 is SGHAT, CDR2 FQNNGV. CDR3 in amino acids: CASLGPGTIYEQYF. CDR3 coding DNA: TGTGCCAGCTTAGGTCCGGGGACAATATACGAGCAGTACTTC. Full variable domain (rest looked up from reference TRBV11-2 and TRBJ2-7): EAGVAQSPRYKIIEKRQSVAFWCNPISGHATLYWYQQILGQGPKLLIQFQNNGVVDDSQLPKDRFSAERLKGVDSTLKIQPAKLEDSAVYLCASLGPGTIYEQYFGPGTRLTVT.

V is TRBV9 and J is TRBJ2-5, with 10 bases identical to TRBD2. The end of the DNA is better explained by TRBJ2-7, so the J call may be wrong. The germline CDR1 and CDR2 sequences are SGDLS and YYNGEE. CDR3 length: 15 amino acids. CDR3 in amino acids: CASSGPSGSFHEQYF. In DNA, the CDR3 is TGTGCCAGCAGCGGACCTAGCGGGAGCTTTCACGAGCAGTACTTC.

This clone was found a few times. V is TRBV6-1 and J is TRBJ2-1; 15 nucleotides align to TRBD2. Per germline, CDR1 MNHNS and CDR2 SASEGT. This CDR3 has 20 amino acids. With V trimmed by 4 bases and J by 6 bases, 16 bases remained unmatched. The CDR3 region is CASSVFEGRGLAGGFNEQFF. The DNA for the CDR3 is TGTGCCAGCAGTGTCTTCGAGGGCAGAGGACTAGCGGGAGGGTTCAATGAGCAGTTCTTC.

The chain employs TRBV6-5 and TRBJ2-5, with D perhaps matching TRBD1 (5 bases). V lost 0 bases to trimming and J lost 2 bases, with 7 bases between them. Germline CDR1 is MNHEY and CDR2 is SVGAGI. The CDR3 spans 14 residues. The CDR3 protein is CASSYSTEQETQYF. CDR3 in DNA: TGTGCCAGCAGTTACTCGACAGAACAAGAGACCCAGTACTTC.

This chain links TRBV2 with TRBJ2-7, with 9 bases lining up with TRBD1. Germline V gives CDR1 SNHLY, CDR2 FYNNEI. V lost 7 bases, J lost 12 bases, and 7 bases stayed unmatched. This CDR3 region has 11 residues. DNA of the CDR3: TGTGCCAGCACCCGGACAGGGGAGATGTACTTC. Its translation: CASTRTGEMYF.

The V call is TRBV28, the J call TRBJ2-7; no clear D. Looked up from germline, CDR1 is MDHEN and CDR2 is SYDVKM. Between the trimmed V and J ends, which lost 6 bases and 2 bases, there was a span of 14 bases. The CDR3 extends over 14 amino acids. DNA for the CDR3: TGTGCCAGCAGCAGCGTCCTTCCTCCCTACGAGCAGTACTTC. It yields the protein CASSSVLPPYEQYF.

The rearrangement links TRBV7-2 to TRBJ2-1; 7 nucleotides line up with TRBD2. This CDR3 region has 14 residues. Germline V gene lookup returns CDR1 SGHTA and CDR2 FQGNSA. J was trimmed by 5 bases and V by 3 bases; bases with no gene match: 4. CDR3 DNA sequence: TGTGCCAGCAGCTTTAGCGGGCTTAACAATGAGCAGTTCTTC. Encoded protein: CASSFSGLNNEQFF.

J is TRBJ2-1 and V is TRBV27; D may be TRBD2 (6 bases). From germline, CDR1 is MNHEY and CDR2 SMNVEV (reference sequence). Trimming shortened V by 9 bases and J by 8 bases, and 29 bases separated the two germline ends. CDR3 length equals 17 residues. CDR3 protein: CASKVYGLSGPRDEQFF. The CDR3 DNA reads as TGTGCCAGTAAAGTTTATGGGCTTAGCGGACCTAGGGATGAGCAGTTCTTC.

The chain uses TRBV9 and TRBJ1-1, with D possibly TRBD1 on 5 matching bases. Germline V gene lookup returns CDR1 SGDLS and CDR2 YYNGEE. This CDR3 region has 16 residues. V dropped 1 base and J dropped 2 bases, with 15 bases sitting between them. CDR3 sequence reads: CASSVHVTGPNTEAFF. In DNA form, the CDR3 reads TGTGCCAGCAGCGTACACGTCACAGGTCCCAACACTGAAGCTTTCTTT.

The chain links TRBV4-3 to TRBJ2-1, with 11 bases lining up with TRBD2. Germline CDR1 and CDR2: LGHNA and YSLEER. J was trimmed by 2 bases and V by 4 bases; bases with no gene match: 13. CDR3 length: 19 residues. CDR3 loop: CASSPRLGLAETAYNEQFF. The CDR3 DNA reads TGCGCCAGCAGCCCCCGGTTGGGACTAGCGGAGACAGCCTACAATGAGCAGTTCTTC.

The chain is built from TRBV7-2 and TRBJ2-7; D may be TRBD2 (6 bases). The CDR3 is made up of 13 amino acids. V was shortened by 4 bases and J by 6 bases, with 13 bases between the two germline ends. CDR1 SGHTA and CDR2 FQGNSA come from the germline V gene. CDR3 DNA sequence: TGTGCCAGCAGCTACAGACTAGATCGCGAGCAGTACTTC. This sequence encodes CASSYRLDREQYF.

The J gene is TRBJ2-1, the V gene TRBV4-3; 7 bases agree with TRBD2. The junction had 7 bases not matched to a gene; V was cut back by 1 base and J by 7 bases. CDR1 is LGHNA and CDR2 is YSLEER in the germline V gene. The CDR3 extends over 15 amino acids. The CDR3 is CASSQAAGAGNEQFF. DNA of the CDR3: TGCGCCAGCAGCCAAGCGGCGGGAGCGGGAAATGAGCAGTTCTTC.

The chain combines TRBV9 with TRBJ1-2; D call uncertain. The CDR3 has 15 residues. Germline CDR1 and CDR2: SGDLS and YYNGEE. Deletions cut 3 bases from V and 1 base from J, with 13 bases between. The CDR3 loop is CASSAYGTVNYGYTF. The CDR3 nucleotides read TGTGCCAGCAGCGCCTACGGAACAGTTAACTATGGCTACACCTTC.

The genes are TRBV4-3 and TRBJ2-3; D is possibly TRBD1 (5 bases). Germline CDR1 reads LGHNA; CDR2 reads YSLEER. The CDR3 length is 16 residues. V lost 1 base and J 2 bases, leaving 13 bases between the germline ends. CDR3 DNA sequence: TGCGCCAGCAGCCAAGGTTGGGGCGGTTTCACAGATACGCAGTATTTT. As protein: CASSQGWGGFTDTQYF.

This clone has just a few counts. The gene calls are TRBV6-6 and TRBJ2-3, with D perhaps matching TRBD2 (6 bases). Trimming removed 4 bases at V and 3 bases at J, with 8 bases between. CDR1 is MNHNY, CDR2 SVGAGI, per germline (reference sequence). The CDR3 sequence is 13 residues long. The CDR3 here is CASSSAGTDTQYF. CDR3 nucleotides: TGTGCCAGCAGTTCAGCGGGTACAGATACGCAGTATTTT.

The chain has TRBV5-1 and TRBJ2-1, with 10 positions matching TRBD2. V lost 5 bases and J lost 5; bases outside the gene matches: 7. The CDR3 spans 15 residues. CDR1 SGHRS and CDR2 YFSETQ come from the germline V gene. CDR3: CASRGKLAGHNEQFF. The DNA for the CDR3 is TGCGCCAGCAGAGGAAAACTAGCGGGACACAATGAGCAGTTCTTC.

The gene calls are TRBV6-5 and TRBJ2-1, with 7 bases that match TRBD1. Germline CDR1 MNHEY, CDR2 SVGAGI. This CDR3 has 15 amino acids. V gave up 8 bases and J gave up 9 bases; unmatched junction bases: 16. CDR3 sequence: CASLPHGTALAEQFF. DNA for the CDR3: TGTGCCAGCCTCCCCCACGGGACAGCCCTGGCTGAGCAGTTCTTC.

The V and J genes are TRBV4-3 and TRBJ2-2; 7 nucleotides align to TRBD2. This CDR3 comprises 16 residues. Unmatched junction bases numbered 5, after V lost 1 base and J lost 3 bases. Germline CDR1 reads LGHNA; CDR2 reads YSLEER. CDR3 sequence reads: CASSQAGTTHTGELFF. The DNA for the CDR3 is TGCGCCAGCAGCCAAGCCGGGACTACTCACACCGGGGAGCTGTTTTTT.

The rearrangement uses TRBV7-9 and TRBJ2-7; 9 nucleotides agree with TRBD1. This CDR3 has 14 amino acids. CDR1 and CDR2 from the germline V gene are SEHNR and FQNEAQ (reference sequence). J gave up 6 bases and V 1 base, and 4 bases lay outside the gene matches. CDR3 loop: CASSLGQGESEQYF. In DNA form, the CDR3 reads TGTGCCAGCAGCTTAGGACAGGGGGAAAGCGAGCAGTACTTC. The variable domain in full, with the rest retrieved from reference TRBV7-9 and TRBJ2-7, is DTGVSQNPRHKITKRGQNVTFRCDPISEHNRLYWYRQTLGQGPEFLTYFQNEAQLEKSRLLSDRFSAERPKGSFSTLEIQRTEQGDSAMYLCASSLGQGESEQYFGPGTRLTVT.

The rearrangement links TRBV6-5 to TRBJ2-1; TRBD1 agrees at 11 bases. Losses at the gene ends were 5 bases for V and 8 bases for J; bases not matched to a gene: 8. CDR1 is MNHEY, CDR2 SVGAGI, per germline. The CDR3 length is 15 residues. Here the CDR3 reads CASSPGQGARYEQFF. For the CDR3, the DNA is TGTGCCAGCAGTCCTGGACAGGGGGCGAGGTATGAGCAGTTCTTC.

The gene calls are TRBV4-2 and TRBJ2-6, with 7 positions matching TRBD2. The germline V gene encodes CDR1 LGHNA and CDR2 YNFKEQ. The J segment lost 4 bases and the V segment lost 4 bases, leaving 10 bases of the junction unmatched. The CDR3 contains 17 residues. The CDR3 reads CASSPREFTEGANVLTF. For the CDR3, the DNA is TGTGCCAGCAGCCCGCGGGAGTTTACTGAAGGGGCCAACGTCCTGACTTTC.